These 18 T cell receptor beta chains share one sample of origin, sequenced in a study of T cell responses to AZD1222 COVID-19 vaccine. TCRdb keeps only in-frame clones here, not all; method: immunoSEQ multiplex PCR. This table has 120,000 to 150,000 clones, 91% appearing once. Here the sequenced sample was peripheral blood, taken on day 0 of AZD1222 vaccination. The receptors derive from an adult in good health.

The rearrangement uses TRBV7-2 and TRBJ2-4, with 11 bases aligning to TRBD2. The germline gives CDR1 SGHTA, CDR2 FQGNSA. The CDR3 covers 15 residues. Losses at the gene ends were 5 bases for V and 6 bases for J; bases not matched to a gene: 6. The CDR3, as DNA: TGTGCCAGCAGCCATAGCGGGAGGGGGGGAAACATTCAGTACTTC. Its translation is CASSHSGRGGNIQYF.

The chain employs TRBV11-3 and TRBJ2-5; 8 bases are shared with TRBD1. Trimming cost V 5 bases and J 5 bases; bases outside gene matches: 10. This CDR3 is 15 amino acids long. Germline V gene data show CDR1 as SGHNT and CDR2 as YENEEA. The CDR3 protein is CASSPRQGRRETQYF. DNA for the CDR3: TGTGCCAGCAGCCCAAGACAGGGGAGGCGTGAGACCCAGTACTTC.

The gene calls are TRBV27 and TRBJ2-7; maybe TRBD1 (5 bases). Trimming left V 5 bases short and J 0 bases short, with 8 bases between. Germline loops: CDR1 MNHEY, CDR2 SMNVEV (reference sequence). CDR3 length: 13 amino acids. The CDR3 here is CASSVGASYEQYF. The CDR3 DNA sequence: TGTGCCAGCAGTGTAGGGGCCTCCTACGAGCAGTACTTC.

The chain has TRBV11-2 and TRBJ2-3; D gene uncertain. The CDR3 has 17 residues. V was trimmed by 1 base and J by 1 base, leaving 15 bases between them. Germline lookup yields CDR1 SGHAT and CDR2 FQNNGV. CDR3 region: CASSLGWSEVGTDTQYF. The CDR3 region has the DNA TGTGCCAGCAGCTTAGGATGGAGCGAGGTCGGCACAGATACGCAGTATTTT.

This clone was seen just once. This sequence joins TRBV24-1 and TRBJ1-2; no clear D. V gave up 2 bases and J gave up 4 bases, with 10 bases separating them. CDR3 length: 14 residues. The germline V gene has CDR1 KGHDR and CDR2 SFDVKD. The chain's CDR3 is CATSDSGFPYGYTF. The CDR3, as DNA: TGTGCCACCAGTGATTCCGGATTCCCCTATGGCTACACCTTC.

This clone has only one observation. The chain employs TRBV20-1 and TRBJ2-1; D is unresolved. This CDR3 has 9 residues. The germline V gene encodes CDR1 DFQATT and CDR2 SNEGSKA (reference sequence). V lost 0 bases to trimming and J lost 13 bases, with 4 bases between them. CDR3 nucleotides: TGCAGTGCTAGAGATCCCCAGTTCTTC. It is translated as CSARDPQFF.

The chain recombines TRBV7-8 with TRBJ1-1, with D perhaps matching TRBD1 (5 bases). CDR1 and CDR2 (germline): SGHVS, FQNEAQ. The CDR3 contains 15 residues. V lost 2 bases and J 4 bases, leaving 14 bases between the germline ends. CDR3 DNA: TGTGCCAGCAGCTTAAGATGGGCAGGGAGCACTGAAGCTTTCTTT. It yields the protein CASSLRWAGSTEAFF.

The chain combines TRBV9 with TRBJ2-7, with D possibly matching TRBD2 (6 bases). Germline assignment: CDR1 SGDLS and CDR2 YYNGEE. Trimming left V 7 bases short and J 5 bases short, with 19 bases between. The CDR3 sequence is 14 residues long. CDR3 region: CASSLGGTADEQYF. The CDR3 DNA is TGTGCCAGCTCCCTCGGAGGGACTGCAGACGAGCAGTACTTC.

This clone was seen just once. The rearrangement links TRBV19 to TRBJ1-5, with 8 bases identical to TRBD1. CDR1 and CDR2 from the germline V gene are LNHDA and SQIVND (reference sequence). The CDR3 has 14 amino acids. J was trimmed by 3 bases and V by 3 bases; bases with no gene match: 1. CDR3 region: CASSMDRDNQPQHF. In DNA, the CDR3 is TGTGCCAGTAGTATGGACAGGGACAATCAGCCCCAGCATTTT.

The chain carries TRBV6-5 and TRBJ1-1; 7 nucleotides match TRBD1. The germline V gene has CDR1 MNHEY and CDR2 SVGAGI. Unmatched junction bases numbered 6, after V lost 2 bases and J lost 3 bases. This CDR3 region has 15 residues. The CDR3, as DNA: TGTGCCAGCAGTTACGAGAAAACAGGGGACACTGAAGCTTTCTTT. It translates to CASSYEKTGDTEAFF.

The chain couples TRBV7-9 to TRBJ2-7, with D maybe TRBD2 (11 bases). V dropped 3 bases and J dropped 3 bases, with 27 bases sitting between them. This CDR3 is 19 amino acids long. Germline V gene lookup returns CDR1 SEHNR and CDR2 FQNEAQ (reference sequence). The CDR3 sequence is CASSLAGQGTSGGGYEQYF. The CDR3 region has the DNA TGTGCCAGCAGCTTGGCGGGACAGGGGACTAGCGGAGGTGGCTACGAGCAGTACTTC.

The gene calls are TRBV9 and TRBJ1-5; TRBD1 is a possible D gene (5 bases). V was trimmed by 0 bases and J by 3 bases, leaving 16 bases between them. Germline lookup yields CDR1 SGDLS and CDR2 YYNGEE. This CDR3 has 17 amino acids. The CDR3: CASSVAGQPRSNQPQHF. DNA for the CDR3: TGTGCCAGCAGCGTAGCAGGGCAGCCACGCTCCAATCAGCCCCAGCATTTT. Looking up the rest from reference TRBV9 and TRBJ1-5 gives the full variable domain: DSGVTQTPKHLITATGQRVTLRCSPRSGDLSVYWYQQSLDQGLQFLIQYYNGEERAKGNILERFSAQQFPDLHSELNLSSLELGDSALYFCASSVAGQPRSNQPQHFGDGTRLSIL.

This clone was picked up one time. The chain couples TRBV5-1 to TRBJ1-4; D is uncertain. The V end was cut by 5 bases, the J end by 0 bases, with 5 bases between. The CDR3 has 13 residues. In germline, CDR1 is SGHRS, CDR2 YFSETQ. CDR3 nucleotide sequence: TGCGCCAGCAGAAAAGCAACTAATGAAAAACTGTTTTTT. This sequence encodes CASRKATNEKLFF. Full variable domain (missing parts from reference TRBV5-1 and TRBJ1-4): KAGVTQTPRYLIKTRGQQVTLSCSPISGHRSVSWYQQTPGQGLQFLFEYFSETQRNKGNFPGRFSGRQFSNSRSEMNVSTLELGDSALYLCASRKATNEKLFFGSGTQLSVL.

The V gene is TRBV28, the J gene TRBJ2-5, with TRBD2 matching over 7 bases. The length of the CDR3 is 13 residues. Germline assignment: CDR1 MDHEN and CDR2 SYDVKM. Losses at the gene ends were 4 bases for V and 4 bases for J; bases not matched to a gene: 3. The CDR3 loop reads CASSSRTRETQYF. CDR3 coding DNA: TGTGCCAGCAGTTCGAGGACTAGAGAGACCCAGTACTTC.

The chain couples TRBV6-2 or TRBV6-3 to TRBJ2-2, with D tentatively TRBD1 (5 bases). The CDR3 totals 15 residues. Trimming stripped 2 bases from V and 2 bases from J, with 9 bases between. Germline lookup yields CDR1 MNHEY and CDR2 SVGEGT. CDR3 in DNA: TGTGCCAGCAGTTACGGCCAGGGAAACACCGGGGAGCTGTTTTTT. Residues: CASSYGQGNTGELFF.

The chain joins TRBV29-1 to TRBJ1-2; D is possibly TRBD1 (5 bases). CDR3 length: 11 residues. Trimming took off 4 bases at V and 8 bases at J, with 11 bases between the two ends. Looked up from germline, CDR1 is SQVTM and CDR2 is ANQGSEA. The CDR3 loop reads CSVVQGYGYTF. CDR3 in DNA: TGCAGCGTTGTTCAGGGATACGGCTACACCTTC.

This clone was counted a few times. The gene calls are TRBV6-4 and TRBJ2-3, with 10 bases identical to TRBD1. The CDR3 has 15 residues. Germline values: CDR1 MRHNA, CDR2 SNTAGT. The trim removed 3 bases at V and 1 base at J, leaving 1 base unmatched. CDR3 coding DNA: TGTGCCAGCAGTGAAGGGACAGGGGGCACAGATACGCAGTATTTT. Translated: CASSEGTGGTDTQYF.

This chain links TRBV6-5 with TRBJ1-3, with D perhaps TRBD1 (6 bases). Germline CDR1 reads MNHEY; CDR2 reads SVGAGI. The CDR3 has 14 residues. Trimming left V 0 bases short and J 4 bases short, with 7 bases between. This CDR3 is CASSYSGTGNTIYF. In DNA, the CDR3 is TGTGCCAGCAGTTACTCCGGGACAGGAAACACCATATATTTT.